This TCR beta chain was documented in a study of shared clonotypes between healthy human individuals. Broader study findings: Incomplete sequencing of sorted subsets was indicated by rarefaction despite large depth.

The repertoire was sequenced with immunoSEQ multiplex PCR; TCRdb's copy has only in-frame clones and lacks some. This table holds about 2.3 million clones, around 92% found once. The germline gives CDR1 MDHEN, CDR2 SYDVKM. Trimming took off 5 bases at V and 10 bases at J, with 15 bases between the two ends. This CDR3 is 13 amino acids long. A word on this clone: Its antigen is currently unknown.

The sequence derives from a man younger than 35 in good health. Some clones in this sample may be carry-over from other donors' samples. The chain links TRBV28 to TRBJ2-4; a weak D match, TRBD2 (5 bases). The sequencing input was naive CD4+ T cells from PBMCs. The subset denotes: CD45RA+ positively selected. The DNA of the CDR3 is TGTGCCAGCAGTGAGGGTAGAGAAAGAATTCAGTACTTC. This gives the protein CASSEGRERIQYF. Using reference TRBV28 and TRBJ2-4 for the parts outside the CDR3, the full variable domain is DVKVTQSSRYLVKRTGEKVFLECVQDMDHENMFWYRQDPGLGLRLIYFSYDVKMKEKGDIPEGYSVSREKKERFSLILESASTNQTSMYLCASSEGRERIQYFGAGTRLSVL.